Following are 7 T cell receptor beta chains from one sample sequenced in a study of shared clonotypes between healthy human individuals. Only in-frame clones appear in the TCRdb table, and some are missing; sequencing was by immunoSEQ multiplex PCR. The top ten clones hold 34% of a sample with 650,000 to 700,000 clones, 80% to 95% of them seen once. The sequencing sample was made of memory CD8+ T cells from PBMCs. Subset here: CD45RO+ cells pooled with CCR7-negative TemRA cells. The receptors were gathered from a man between 18 and 35 years old in good health. Some clones in this sample may be carry-over from other donors' samples.

This chain connects TRBV7-8 to TRBJ2-3, with 9 bases aligning to TRBD1. The CDR3 has 17 amino acids. With V trimmed by 4 bases and J by 3 bases, 11 bases remained unmatched. Per the germline V gene, CDR1 is SGHVS and CDR2 is FQNEAQ. The CDR3 DNA reads as TGTGCCAGCAGCTCCCGGGACAGGGTATATGGGACAGATACGCAGTATTTT. Protein sequence: CASSSRDRVYGTDTQYF.

The table lists this clone with a count of one. The rearrangement joins TRBV28 to TRBJ1-6, with D possibly matching TRBD1 (5 bases). Germline assignment: CDR1 MDHEN and CDR2 SYDVKM. This CDR3 contains 15 residues. With 6 bases removed from V and 7 bases from J, the gap between germline ends came to 16 bases. The DNA of the CDR3 is TGTGCCAGCAGGGTCAGGGCCCGTTACAATTCACCCCTCCACTTT. The encoded protein is CASRVRARYNSPLHF.

The CDR3 is CAWSAWTSGSNNEQFF. In DNA form, the CDR3 reads TGTGCCTGGAGTGCCTGGACTAGCGGGAGCAACAATGAGCAGTTCTTC. The gene calls are TRBV30 and TRBJ2-1, with 13 bases identical to TRBD2. The CDR3 covers 16 residues. Unmatched junction bases numbered 5, after V lost 1 base and J lost 5 bases. Germline CDR1 is GTSNPN and CDR2 is SVGIG (reference sequence).

The chain is built from TRBV11-3 and TRBJ2-3; the D is unclear. Trimming cost V 5 bases and J 2 bases, with 5 bases left between them. Germline V gene sequence: CDR1 SGHNT, CDR2 YENEEA. CDR3 length: 12 amino acids. The DNA for the CDR3 is TGTGCCAGCAGCGCCTACACAGATACGCAGTATTTT. It translates to CASSAYTDTQYF.

The chain recombines TRBV6-5 with TRBJ2-7, with D perhaps TRBD2 (6 bases). Germline V CDR1 and CDR2: MNHEY, SVGAGI. Deletions cut 1 base from V and 2 bases from J, with 9 bases between. CDR3 length: 14 amino acids. This chain's CDR3 is CASSYYGTPYEQYF. Here the CDR3 DNA reads TGTGCCAGCAGTTACTACGGGACTCCCTACGAGCAGTACTTC.

The CDR3 DNA is TGTGCCAGTAGAGGGGGTTTTTCCTACGAGCAGTACTTC. Its protein product is CASRGGFSYEQYF. The chain is built from TRBV6-1 and TRBJ2-7; D possibly corresponds to TRBD1 (6 bases). The ends were cut back, 9 bases at V and 1 base at J, with 13 bases in the middle. The CDR3 spans 13 residues. Germline V gives CDR1 MNHNS, CDR2 SASEGT.

J is TRBJ2-1 and V is TRBV7-9, with D tentatively TRBD2 (6 bases). The germline CDR1 and CDR2 sequences are SEHNR and FQNEAQ (reference sequence). The CDR3 contains 14 residues. V lost 5 bases to trimming and J lost 5 bases, with 13 bases between them. The CDR3 protein is CASSPGLKHNEQFF. The CDR3 DNA is TGTGCCAGCAGCCCGGGACTGAAACACAATGAGCAGTTCTTC.